Listed here is a single TCR beta chain. CDR3 length equals 15 residues. CDR1 and CDR2 from the germline V gene are ENHRY and SYGVKD. V was pared by 4 bases and J by 0 bases, with 9 bases between. Measured with immunoSEQ multiplex PCR; TCRdb has only the in-frame clones, and not every one. The data contain roughly 160,000 clones, about 85% of them seen just once; the ten biggest clones take up 1% to 1.2%. The entry originates in a study of blood T cell repertoires in COVID-19. Sequencing was carried out using peripheral blood. V gene TRBV10-3 combines with J gene TRBJ2-2; the D is unclear. This clonotype was obtained from a man aged 35 to 55 with acute or convalescent COVID-19. The CDR3 reads CAISASVSNTGELFF. The CDR3 bases are TGTGCCATCAGTGCAAGCGTCTCGAACACCGGGGAGCTGTTTTTT.